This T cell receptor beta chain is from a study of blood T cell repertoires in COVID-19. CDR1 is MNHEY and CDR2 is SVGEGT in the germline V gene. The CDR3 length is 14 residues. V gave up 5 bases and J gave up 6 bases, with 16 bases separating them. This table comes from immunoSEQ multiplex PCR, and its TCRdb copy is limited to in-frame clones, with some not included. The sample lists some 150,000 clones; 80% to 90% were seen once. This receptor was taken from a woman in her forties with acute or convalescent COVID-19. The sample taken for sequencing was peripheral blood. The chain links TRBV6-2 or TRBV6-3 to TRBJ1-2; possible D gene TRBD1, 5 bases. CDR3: CASSDPPPRDGYTF. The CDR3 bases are TGTGCCAGCAGTGATCCGCCTCCCAGGGATGGCTACACCTTC.